This paragraph covers one T cell receptor beta chain sequence. J gave up 4 bases and V 7 bases, and 7 bases lay outside the gene matches. Per the germline V gene, CDR1 is MNHEY and CDR2 is SMNVEV (reference sequence). The length of the CDR3 is 15 residues. This table comes from immunoSEQ multiplex PCR, and its TCRdb copy is limited to in-frame clones, with some not included. The data hold tens of thousands of clones, with roughly 84% observed a single time. This sample is part of a study of OX40 agonist ivuxolimab in advanced cancers. Sequences were derived from CD4+ or CD8+ T cells sorted from blood, sampled in a trial of the OX40 agonist ivuxolimab. This TCR was sampled from an adult with an advanced solid tumor such as melanoma, head and neck, liver or kidney cancer. The chain recombines TRBV27 with TRBJ2-2; 9 bases agree with TRBD1. The CDR3 nucleotides read TGTGCCAGCACCACGGGACAGGGACCCACCGGGGAGCTGTTTTTT. This encodes CASTTGQGPTGELFF.